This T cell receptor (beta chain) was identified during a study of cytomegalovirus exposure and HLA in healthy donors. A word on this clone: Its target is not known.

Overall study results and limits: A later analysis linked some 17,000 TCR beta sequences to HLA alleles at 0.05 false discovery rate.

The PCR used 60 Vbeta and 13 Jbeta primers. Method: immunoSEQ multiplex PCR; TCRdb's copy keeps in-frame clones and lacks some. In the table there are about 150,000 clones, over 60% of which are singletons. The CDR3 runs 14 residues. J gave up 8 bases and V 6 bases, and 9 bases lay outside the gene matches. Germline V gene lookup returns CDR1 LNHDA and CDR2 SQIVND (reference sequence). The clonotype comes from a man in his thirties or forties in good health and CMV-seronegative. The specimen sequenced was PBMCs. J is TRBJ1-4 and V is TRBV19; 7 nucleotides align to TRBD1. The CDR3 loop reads CASSLGGIREKLFF. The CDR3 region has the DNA TGTGCCAGTAGCCTAGGGGGCATTCGAGAAAAACTGTTTTTT.